This entry is about one T cell receptor beta chain. A multiplex PCR was run with 60 Vbeta primers and 13 Jbeta primers. TCRdb keeps only in-frame clones here, not all; method: immunoSEQ multiplex PCR. Seen here are some 140,000 clones, 60% to 80% observed once, and the top ten hold 1% to 1.5%. This record belongs to a study of cytomegalovirus exposure and HLA in healthy donors. Trimming cost V 4 bases and J 3 bases; bases outside gene matches: 3. This CDR3 comprises 15 residues. Germline CDR1 WSHSY, CDR2 SAAADI. The V and J genes are TRBV10-2 and TRBJ2-5, with 12 bases lining up with TRBD2. This sequence originates from a man aged 50 to 60 in good health and CMV-seronegative. Sequenced sample: PBMCs. The CDR3 nucleotides are TGCGCCAGCAGTGGACTAGCGGGAGTGGAAGAGACCCAGTACTTC. This gives the protein CASSGLAGVEETQYF.